This passage covers 27 T cell receptor beta chains from one sample sequenced in a study of T cell responses to AZD1222 COVID-19 vaccine. Only in-frame clones appear in the TCRdb table, and some are missing; sequencing was by immunoSEQ multiplex PCR. The sample lists around 120,000 clones, 75% to 95% occurring once. The material sequenced was peripheral blood, taken on day 0 of AZD1222 vaccination. All receptors come from an adult in good health.

This clone was seen a single time. The chain has TRBV9 and TRBJ1-3; TRBD1 might be the D (5 bases). Trimming took off 4 bases at V and 2 bases at J, with 16 bases between the two ends. Looked up from germline, CDR1 is SGDLS and CDR2 is YYNGEE. CDR3 length: 16 amino acids. CDR3 amino acids: CASSLDPTGPGNTIYF. In DNA, the CDR3 is TGTGCCAGCAGCTTGGACCCGACGGGGCCTGGAAACACCATATATTTT.

This clone was detected once. J is TRBJ2-7 and V is TRBV10-3; D is possibly TRBD1 (6 bases). This CDR3 spans 14 amino acids. Trimming took off 3 bases at V and 4 bases at J, with 13 bases between the two ends. Germline V CDR1 and CDR2: ENHRY, SYGVKD. The CDR3 protein is CAISDSLDRYEQYF. The CDR3 DNA reads as TGTGCCATCAGTGATTCGCTGGACAGATACGAGCAGTACTTC.

DNA for the CDR3: TGCAGTGCTCGGACACTCTACGAGCAGTACTTC. It translates to CSARTLYEQYF. V is TRBV20-1 and J is TRBJ2-7, with D perhaps TRBD1 (5 bases). Germline V gives CDR1 DFQATT, CDR2 SNEGSKA (reference sequence). V was clipped by 5 bases and J by 3 bases, with 8 bases between them. CDR3 length: 11 amino acids.

This sequence joins TRBV3-1 (or the pseudogene TRBV3-2) and TRBJ2-7; D gene uncertain. Looked up from germline, CDR1 is LGHDT and CDR2 is YNNKEL (reference sequence). The CDR3 extends over 14 amino acids. V was clipped by 4 bases and J by 1 base, with 11 bases between them. This chain's CDR3 is CASSLGWGSYEQYF. The CDR3 DNA reads as TGTGCCAGCAGCCTTGGGTGGGGATCCTACGAGCAGTACTTC.

The chain couples TRBV18 to TRBJ1-1, with D unresolved. V was trimmed by 1 base and J by 10 bases, leaving 13 bases between them. The germline gives CDR1 KGHSH, CDR2 LQKENI. CDR3 length equals 13 residues. CDR3 sequence (DNA): TGTGCCAGCTCACCACAGGGCACAGTACTAGCTTTCTTT. Amino acid sequence: CASSPQGTVLAFF.

This sequence joins TRBV19 and TRBJ1-1; weak D call: TRBD1 (6 bases). Germline V gene lookup returns CDR1 LNHDA and CDR2 SQIVND (reference sequence). V was cut by 4 bases and J by 6 bases, with 15 bases left in between. The CDR3 is 14 residues long. The CDR3 DNA reads TGTGCCAGTAGTAATCAGGGGTCGAGCGCTGAAGCTTTCTTT. Amino acids: CASSNQGSSAEAFF.

The gene calls are TRBV19 and TRBJ2-3; 8 bases match TRBD2. This CDR3 spans 14 amino acids. V dropped 5 bases and J dropped 6; count of bases not matched to a gene: 7. CDR1 and CDR2 (germline): LNHDA, SQIVND (reference sequence). CDR3 loop: CASSPGTSHDTQYF. The CDR3, as DNA: TGTGCCAGTAGTCCAGGGACTAGTCACGATACGCAGTATTTT.

V usage is TRBV3-1 (or the pseudogene TRBV3-2) and J usage is TRBJ2-1, with 7 bases fitting TRBD1. The CDR3 covers 17 residues. J gave up 4 bases and V 0 bases, and 9 bases lay outside the gene matches. Germline loops: CDR1 LGHDT, CDR2 YNNKEL (reference sequence). The CDR3 DNA reads as TGTGCCAGCAGCCAAGACTCGACAGGGAAAAGGTACAATGAGCAGTTCTTC. This translates into CASSQDSTGKRYNEQFF.

As regards this clone: Other nucleotide sequences in the sample specify the same CDR3. The chain has TRBV4-1 and TRBJ2-7; 9 bases line up with TRBD2. Germline CDR1 reads MGHRA; CDR2 reads YSYEKL. The ends lost 2 bases at V and 0 bases at J; junction bases unmatched: 5. The CDR3 loop spans 16 amino acids. The CDR3 DNA reads TGCGCCAGCAGCCAACCTACTAGCGGGTCCTCCTACGAGCAGTACTTC. Translated: CASSQPTSGSSYEQYF.

This chain connects TRBV5-1 to TRBJ1-1; D uncertain. With 1 base removed from V and 6 bases from J, the gap between germline ends came to 10 bases. CDR3 size: 13 residues. The germline V gene encodes CDR1 SGHRS and CDR2 YFSETQ. CDR3 DNA sequence: TGCGCCAGCAGCTTGAGGTATGGGGCTGAAGCTTTCTTT. Translating it yields CASSLRYGAEAFF.

The rearrangement links TRBV19 to TRBJ1-1, with D hard to call. Germline assignment: CDR1 LNHDA and CDR2 SQIVND (reference sequence). The V end was cut by 2 bases, the J end by 4 bases, with 11 bases between. This CDR3 is 14 amino acids long. DNA of the CDR3: TGTGCCAGTAGTATACGATTCCCCAGCACTGAAGCTTTCTTT. Translation: CASSIRFPSTEAFF.

The rearrangement links TRBV3-1 (or the pseudogene TRBV3-2) to TRBJ2-2; D remains ambiguous. Trimming pared 1 base from V and 6 bases from J, leaving 0 bases between. CDR3 length: 11 residues. The V gene's germline CDR1 is LGHDT and CDR2 YNNKEL (reference sequence). The CDR3 loop reads CASSQAGELFF. The CDR3 nucleotides are TGTGCCAGCAGCCAAGCCGGGGAGCTGTTTTTT.

This clone was counted a few times. The rearrangement links TRBV7-9 to TRBJ1-5; 9 bases are a match to TRBD1. Germline loops: CDR1 SEHNR, CDR2 FQNEAQ (reference sequence). J was trimmed by 7 bases and V by 5 bases; bases with no gene match: 6. The CDR3 is 14 amino acids. The CDR3 nucleotides are TGTGCCAGCAGCCCGGACAGGGGTGGACAGCCCCAGCATTTT. It specifies CASSPDRGGQPQHF.

This clone was recorded once. The chain links TRBV4-1 to TRBJ1-3, with D tentatively TRBD1 (5 bases). This CDR3 has 15 residues. Germline V lookup: CDR1 MGHRA, CDR2 YSYEKL. The V end lost 0 bases, the J end lost 4 bases, and 10 bases lay between the germline ends. This CDR3 reads CASSQDRGRGNTIYF. As DNA, the CDR3 is TGCGCCAGCAGCCAAGATCGGGGGAGGGGAAACACCATATATTTT.

V gene TRBV6-1 combines with J gene TRBJ2-3, with D uncertain. Between the trimmed V and J ends, which lost 2 bases and 3 bases, there was a span of 12 bases. Germline assignment: CDR1 MNHNS and CDR2 SASEGT. The CDR3 sequence is 15 residues long. The CDR3 coding sequence is TGTGCCAGCAGTGAATCGAGAGTTTCGACAGATACGCAGTATTTT. Residues: CASSESRVSTDTQYF.

V usage is TRBV30 and J usage is TRBJ1-5; TRBD1 aligns across 7 bases. CDR3 size: 15 residues. CDR1 is GTSNPN and CDR2 is SVGIG in the germline V gene (reference sequence). Losses at the gene ends were 0 bases for V and 4 bases for J; bases not matched to a gene: 6. The CDR3 loop reads CAWSVRRQGNQPQHF. The CDR3, as DNA: TGTGCCTGGAGTGTACGAAGACAGGGTAATCAGCCCCAGCATTTT.

V and J are TRBV4-2 and TRBJ2-2; TRBD2 matches 9 bases. Losses at the gene ends were 8 bases for V and 2 bases for J; bases not matched to a gene: 6. The CDR3 spans 15 residues. Germline V gene data show CDR1 as LGHNA and CDR2 as YNFKEQ. The DNA for the CDR3 is TGTGCCAGCGACCGGCTAGCGGGAAACACCGGGGAGCTGTTTTTT. Translating gives CASDRLAGNTGELFF.

The chain carries TRBV18 and TRBJ1-3; no definite D call. This CDR3 is 15 amino acids long. V was cut by 4 bases and J by 0 bases, with 10 bases left in between. Germline V lookup: CDR1 KGHSH, CDR2 LQKENI. The CDR3 DNA follows: TGTGCCAGCTCACTTACGGCCTACTCTGGAAACACCATATATTTT. This encodes CASSLTAYSGNTIYF.

The CDR3 DNA sequence: TGTGCCAGCAGTTACACGTCTAGCGGGAGAAATGAGCAGTTCTTC. Its protein is CASSYTSSGRNEQFF. The chain employs TRBV6-6 and TRBJ2-1; 10 nucleotides line up with TRBD2. CDR1 MNHNY and CDR2 SVGAGI come from the germline V gene (reference sequence). The junction had 5 bases not matched to a gene; V was cut back by 2 bases and J by 7 bases. The CDR3 length is 15 residues.

The chain is built from TRBV27 and TRBJ2-3; 11 positions match TRBD1. This CDR3 comprises 17 residues. The trim removed 5 bases at V and 2 bases at J, leaving 9 bases unmatched. Germline V gene sequence: CDR1 MNHEY, CDR2 SMNVEV (reference sequence). Here the CDR3 DNA reads TGTGCCAGCAGTGACCGCGGGACAGGGGGTACCACAGATACGCAGTATTTT. The encoded protein is CASSDRGTGGTTDTQYF.

This rearrangement joins TRBV5-8 to TRBJ1-2; TRBD1 is a possible D gene (6 bases). Trimming took off 4 bases at V and 5 bases at J, with 18 bases between the two ends. The CDR3 consists of 15 residues. CDR1 is SGHTS, CDR2 YDEGEE, per germline. The CDR3 is CASSPRGGARYGYTF. CDR3 DNA: TGTGCCAGCAGCCCGAGGGGGGGCGCGAGGTATGGCTACACCTTC.

J is TRBJ1-5 and V is TRBV27; no reliable D call. CDR3 length: 14 amino acids. Germline assignment: CDR1 MNHEY and CDR2 SMNVEV (reference sequence). Trimming stripped 4 bases from V and 3 bases from J, with 10 bases between. The CDR3 bases are TGTGCCAGCAGTTCGACTGCTCACAATCAGCCCCAGCATTTT. Amino acid sequence: CASSSTAHNQPQHF.

The V call is TRBV21-1, the J call TRBJ1-2; the DNA was not used to check the table's D call, TRBD1. TRBV21-1 is a documented pseudogene. The CDR3 consists of 14 residues. In DNA, the CDR3 is TGTGCCAGCAGCCCTCAACAGGGGGCGGGTGGCTACACCTTC. It encodes CASSPQQGAGGYTF.

This clone is a singleton in its sample. The genes are TRBV29-1 and TRBJ1-2; TRBD1 aligns across 10 bases. Germline trimming cut 7 bases from V and 4 bases from J; bases unmatched to any gene: 12. CDR3 length: 15 residues. Germline values: CDR1 SQVTM, CDR2 ANQGSEA. The CDR3 loop is CSGSGQGGEGYGYTF. CDR3 nucleotide sequence: TGCAGCGGATCCGGACAGGGGGGCGAGGGCTATGGCTACACCTTC.

This chain joins TRBV9 and TRBJ2-5; D uncertain. There are 15 residues in the CDR3. The germline V gene has CDR1 SGDLS and CDR2 YYNGEE. V was clipped by 0 bases and J by 5 bases, with 14 bases between them. CDR3 DNA sequence: TGTGCCAGCAGCGTAGGGTCCATCAGGCATGAGACCCAGTACTTC. Encoded protein: CASSVGSIRHETQYF.

V gene TRBV7-2 combines with J gene TRBJ2-4; no clear D. The germline V gene has CDR1 SGHTA and CDR2 FQGNSA. The germline V and J ends were trimmed by 4 bases and 0 bases, with 10 bases remaining between them. The CDR3 loop spans 15 amino acids. The CDR3 sequence is CASSSPFEAKNIQYF. Here the CDR3 DNA reads TGTGCCAGCAGCTCCCCTTTCGAAGCCAAAAACATTCAGTACTTC.

The J gene is TRBJ1-1, the V gene TRBV7-3; D not certain. CDR3 length: 13 residues. CDR1 SGHTA and CDR2 FQGTGA come from the germline V gene. Trimming took 3 bases from V and 5 from J, leaving 10 bases between them. CDR3 DNA sequence: TGTGCCAGCAGCTTCTTTGCGTCAACTGAAGCTTTCTTT. Protein product: CASSFFASTEAFF.